The 30 T cell receptor beta chains presented below share a single source sample, sequenced in a study of T-cell reconstitution after alpha-beta-depleted transplantation in children. A TCRbeta library incorporating unique molecular identifiers was prepared. TCRdb fed the PCR reads into MiXCR, producing one record per CDR3 protein. Here the sample spans about 440,000 distinct CDR3 sequences, over 40% being singletons. Sample: PBMCs, taken before TCRalphabeta/CD19-depleted stem cell transplant. These receptors came from a girl aged 2-10 years with aplastic anemia, due to receive a stem cell transplant.

This clonotype was detected many times. This sequence joins TRBV7-2 and TRBJ2-3; weak D call: TRBD1 (6 bases). The CDR3 length is 15 residues. V lost 1 base to trimming and J lost 1 base, with 9 bases between them. The germline gives CDR1 SGHTA, CDR2 FQGNSA. CDR3 DNA: TGTGCCAGCAGCTTAGGGGCAGGGGGCACAGATACGCAGTATTTT. It translates to CASSLGAGGTDTQYF.

The V call is TRBV2, the J call TRBJ2-7; maybe TRBD2 (6 bases). V gave up 7 bases and J gave up 9 bases, with 19 bases separating them. Germline CDR1 reads SNHLY; CDR2 reads FYNNEI. The CDR3 extends over 13 amino acids. The DNA of the CDR3 is TGTGCCAGCACAAAAACGGGAGTGCCGTGGCAGTACTTC. It yields the protein CASTKTGVPWQYF. Supplemented by reference TRBV2 and TRBJ2-7, the full variable domain reads EPEVTQTPSHQVTQMGQEVILRCVPISNHLYFYWYRQILGQKVEFLVSFYNNEISEKSEIFDDQFSVERPDGSNFTLKIRSTKLEDSAMYFCASTKTGVPWQYFGPGTRLTVT.

Concerning this clonotype itself: The junction differs from germline at one of its ends, possibly a read error. V gene TRBV5-1 combines with J gene TRBJ2-5; 16 bases align to TRBD2. The CDR3 covers 17 residues. The V gene's germline CDR1 is SGHRS and CDR2 YFSETQ. The CDR3 region is CASSLGLAGGYQETQYF. DNA for the CDR3: TGCGCCAGCAGTTTGGGACTAGCGGGAGGGTACCAAGAGACCCAGTACTTC.

This clonotype was seen repeatedly, ten times or more. The rearrangement joins TRBV4-2 to TRBJ1-5; D not resolved. Germline V CDR1 and CDR2: LGHNA, YNFKEQ. This CDR3 comprises 12 residues. V gave up 2 bases and J gave up 4 bases, with 3 bases separating them. The CDR3: CASSQNNQPQHF. In DNA form, the CDR3 reads TGTGCCAGCAGCCAAAATAATCAGCCCCAGCATTTT.

In its sample, this clonotype was seen a few times. This chain joins TRBV20-1 and TRBJ2-7; TRBD2 might be the D (6 bases). Per germline, CDR1 DFQATT and CDR2 SNEGSKA (reference sequence). The CDR3 length is 14 residues. Deletions cut 3 bases from V and 3 bases from J, with 15 bases between. The CDR3 nucleotides read TGCAGTGCTAGTGCCCGGGACTGGAACTACGAGCAGTACTTC. This translates into CSASARDWNYEQYF.

Only one count was recorded for this clonotype. V and J are TRBV19 and TRBJ2-1; D is unresolved. The V end was cut by 3 bases, the J end by 4 bases, with 7 bases between. Per the germline V gene, CDR1 is LNHDA and CDR2 is SQIVND (reference sequence). The CDR3 totals 13 residues. The CDR3 region has the DNA TGTGCCAGTAGTATGGGCCTTTACAATGAGCAGTTCTTC. It encodes CASSMGLYNEQFF. The full variable domain, completed using reference TRBV19 and TRBJ2-1, is DGGITQSPKYLFRKEGQNVTLSCEQNLNHDAMYWYRQDPGQGLRLIYYSQIVNDFQKGDIAEGYSVSREKKESFPLTVTSAQKNPTAFYLCASSMGLYNEQFFGPGTRLTVL.

This clonotype was seen repeatedly, ten times or more. This sequence joins TRBV4-3 and TRBJ1-1, with D possibly being TRBD1 (6 bases). V shed 3 bases and J shed 10 bases, with 21 bases lying between them. Per germline, CDR1 LGHNA and CDR2 YSLEER. CDR3 length: 15 amino acids. The CDR3 DNA reads as TGCGCCAGCAGCCATCGAAGTCACAGGGAGAGAGGAGCTTTCTTT. It translates to CASSHRSHRERGAFF.

This clonotype was counted ten times or more. The DNA of the CDR3 is TGTGCCAGCAGCTCGAGGGGGCGCGGGGAGACCCAGTACTTC. Residues: CASSSRGRGETQYF. The chain carries TRBV7-2 and TRBJ2-5; 7 positions match TRBD1. Germline V gene lookup returns CDR1 SGHTA and CDR2 FQGNSA. With 4 bases clipped from V and 5 bases from J, the junction kept 7 bases outside the gene matches. The CDR3 has 14 residues.

The V and J genes are TRBV20-1 and TRBJ2-7, with 11 bases aligning to TRBD2. The V segment lost 6 bases and the J segment 5 bases; nucleotides outside the gene matches: 12. The CDR3 extends over 15 amino acids. From germline, CDR1 is DFQATT and CDR2 SNEGSKA (reference sequence). For the CDR3, the DNA is TGCAGTGCCTTAACTAGCGGGGGTTATGGGGACGAGCAGTACTTC. Protein product: CSALTSGGYGDEQYF.

The J gene is TRBJ2-6, the V gene TRBV20-1; D is ambiguous. The V end was cut by 0 bases, the J end by 4 bases, with 10 bases between. There are 15 residues in the CDR3. Germline values: CDR1 DFQATT, CDR2 SNEGSKA (reference sequence). The CDR3 sequence is CSARDFRAGANVLTF. The CDR3, as DNA: TGCAGTGCTAGAGATTTCCGGGCAGGGGCCAACGTCCTGACTTTC.

This clonotype was seen repeatedly, ten times or more. The rearrangement joins TRBV5-1 to TRBJ2-2; possible D gene TRBD1, 5 bases. CDR1 SGHRS and CDR2 YFSETQ come from the germline V gene. The CDR3 runs to 15 residues. V dropped 1 base and J dropped 3 bases, with 10 bases sitting between them. The CDR3: CASSLMQGDTGELFF. CDR3 nucleotides: TGCGCCAGCAGCTTGATGCAGGGCGACACCGGGGAGCTGTTTTTT.

The chain employs TRBV12-5 and TRBJ2-7, with 16 bases lining up with TRBD2. Germline lookup yields CDR1 LGHNT and CDR2 FRNRAP. The CDR3 is made up of 20 amino acids. Trimming cost V 0 bases and J 3 bases; bases outside gene matches: 11. CDR3 sequence: CASGLVPLGLAGGHGYEQYF. For the CDR3, the DNA is TGTGCTAGTGGTTTGGTACCCCTGGGACTAGCGGGAGGGCACGGCTACGAGCAGTACTTC.

The chain joins TRBV5-1 to TRBJ2-3; tentative D call: TRBD1 (5 bases). CDR1 and CDR2 (germline): SGHRS, YFSETQ. This CDR3 is built from 16 residues. Trimming pared 0 bases from V and 6 bases from J, leaving 17 bases between. The CDR3 sequence: CASSLGTRPLQDTQYF. CDR3 in DNA: TGCGCCAGCAGCTTGGGGACAAGACCCCTCCAGGATACGCAGTATTTT.

There are a few counts of this clonotype. For the CDR3, the DNA is TGTGCCAGCAGCCACGATCCGGGACTCAGGGATGGCTACACCTTC. Its protein is CASSHDPGLRDGYTF. The chain recombines TRBV21-1 with TRBJ1-2. TRBV21-1 is a known pseudogene. The CDR3 is 15 residues long.

The chain links TRBV11-2 to TRBJ2-2, with a tentative D call TRBD2 (6 bases). Per germline, CDR1 SGHAT and CDR2 FQNNGV. This CDR3 spans 18 amino acids. Trimming removed 2 bases from V and 1 base from J, with 17 bases in between. CDR3 protein: CASSLRSSSRGNTGELFF. In DNA, the CDR3 is TGTGCCAGCAGCTTACGTTCTTCCTCGCGGGGGAACACCGGGGAGCTGTTTTTT.

The chain has TRBV20-1 and TRBJ2-7, with D possibly TRBD2 on 6 matching bases. V gave up 5 bases and J gave up 5 bases, with 22 bases separating them. The germline V gene has CDR1 DFQATT and CDR2 SNEGSKA (reference sequence). The CDR3 spans 15 residues. The CDR3 is CSAGEAGLLNDEQYF. Written as DNA, the CDR3 is TGCAGTGCTGGGGAGGCGGGTCTCTTAAACGACGAGCAGTACTTC.

The rearrangement links TRBV20-1 to TRBJ2-7; 10 nucleotides align to TRBD2. This CDR3 region has 14 residues. The J segment lost 1 base and the V segment lost 5 bases, leaving 5 bases of the junction unmatched. CDR1 DFQATT and CDR2 SNEGSKA come from the germline V gene (reference sequence). DNA for the CDR3: TGCAGTGCTCAAACTAGCGGGGCTTCCTACGAGCAGTACTTC. It yields the protein CSAQTSGASYEQYF.

The V call is TRBV7-2, the J call TRBJ1-4; D not certain. Germline V gene lookup returns CDR1 SGHTA and CDR2 FQGNSA. V was trimmed by 3 bases and J by 2 bases, leaving 13 bases between them. The length of the CDR3 is 16 residues. CDR3 region: CASSLAQVGTNEKLFF. The CDR3 nucleotides read TGTGCCAGCAGCTTGGCCCAGGTCGGGACTAATGAAAAACTGTTTTTT. Based on the CDR3 plus reference TRBV7-2 and TRBJ1-4, the full variable domain is GAGVSQSPSNKVTEKGKDVELRCDPISGHTALYWYRQSLGQGLEFLIYFQGNSAPDKSGLPSDRFSAERTGGSVSTLTIQRTQQEDSAVYLCASSLAQVGTNEKLFFGSGTQLSVL.

V and J are TRBV20-1 and TRBJ2-3; D unclear. Germline CDR1 reads DFQATT; CDR2 reads SNEGSKA (reference sequence). The CDR3 extends over 12 amino acids. Trimming removed 7 bases from V and 0 bases from J, with 8 bases in between. In DNA form, the CDR3 reads TGCAGTGGCCGGTTCAGCACAGATACGCAGTATTTT. Translating gives CSGRFSTDTQYF.

The rearrangement uses TRBV5-4 and TRBJ2-3; D perhaps matches TRBD2 (7 bases). Germline lookup yields CDR1 SGHNT and CDR2 YYREEE (reference sequence). Trimming took off 1 base at V and 2 bases at J, with 14 bases between the two ends. The CDR3 spans 16 residues. CDR3: CASSLWRGRDTDTQYF. CDR3 DNA: TGTGCCAGCAGCTTGTGGCGGGGGCGGGACACAGATACGCAGTATTTT.

This clonotype has a handful of counts. The chain is built from TRBV4-1 and TRBJ2-7; TRBD2 aligns across 9 bases. Per the germline V gene, CDR1 is MGHRA and CDR2 is YSYEKL. Germline trimming cut 0 bases from V and 0 bases from J; bases unmatched to any gene: 9. CDR3 size: 18 residues. The CDR3 reads CASSQETLTTSGSYEQYF. The CDR3 nucleotides are TGCGCCAGCAGCCAAGAAACCCTGACGACTAGCGGCTCCTACGAGCAGTACTTC.

CDR3 amino acids: CSVEWRGPYGNQPQHF. In DNA form, the CDR3 reads TGCAGCGTTGAGTGGCGAGGACCCTATGGCAATCAGCCCCAGCATTTT. The rearrangement uses TRBV29-1 and TRBJ1-5; D unclear. The germline V gene encodes CDR1 SQVTM and CDR2 ANQGSEA. The CDR3 has 16 residues. V lost 3 bases and J 2 bases, leaving 17 bases between the germline ends.

The gene calls are TRBV5-1 and TRBJ2-7; 10 bases are a match to TRBD2. Trimming took 5 bases from V and 2 from J; bases not matched to a gene: 7. This CDR3 comprises 15 residues. Germline assignment: CDR1 SGHRS and CDR2 YFSETQ. DNA for the CDR3: TGCGCCAGCAGGCCCACTAGCGGGGTTCCCTACGAGCAGTACTTC. As protein: CASRPTSGVPYEQYF.

This clonotype was recorded at least ten times. V and J are TRBV5-1 and TRBJ2-7, with 7 nucleotides matching TRBD2. CDR3 length equals 13 residues. The germline V gene encodes CDR1 SGHRS and CDR2 YFSETQ. The junction had 8 bases not matched to a gene; V was cut back by 5 bases and J by 6 bases. The chain's CDR3 is CASSGGSMGEQYF. CDR3 bases: TGCGCCAGCAGTGGCGGGAGCATGGGCGAGCAGTACTTC.

This clonotype has a count of ten or more. The chain recombines TRBV20-1 with TRBJ2-3; 9 bases map to TRBD2. V lost 3 bases, J lost 7 bases, and 5 bases stayed unmatched. Germline-derived CDR1 and CDR2 are DFQATT and SNEGSKA (reference sequence). This CDR3 spans 13 amino acids. DNA of the CDR3: TGCAGTGCTAGGTCCAGCGGGAGGAATACGCAGTATTTT. Its protein is CSARSSGRNTQYF.

This clonotype has just a few counts. This chain uses TRBV5-6 with TRBJ2-3, with TRBD2 identical over 8 bases. This CDR3 has 15 residues. Trimming removed 2 bases from V and 8 bases from J; junction bases left unmatched: 10. Germline V CDR1 and CDR2: SGHDT, YYEEEE. CDR3 bases: TGTGCCAGCAGCTTAATACAGCGGGAGTTTGGTACGCAGTATTTT. Translation gives CASSLIQREFGTQYF. The whole variable domain, remainder taken from reference TRBV5-6 and TRBJ2-3, is DAGVTQSPTHLIKTRGQQVTLRCSPKSGHDTVSWYQQALGQGPQFIFQYYEEEERQRGNFPDRFSGHQFPNYSSELNVNALLLGDSALYLCASSLIQREFGTQYFGPGTRLTVL.

The chain is built from TRBV6-1 and TRBJ1-5; perhaps TRBD1 as D (6 bases). Germline assignment: CDR1 MNHNS and CDR2 SASEGT. V shed 6 bases and J shed 1 base, with 16 bases lying between them. The CDR3 length is 16 residues. CDR3 DNA sequence: TGTGCCAGCAGCGCGACCCACAGGGCCAGCAATCAGCCCCAGCATTTT. Translation gives CASSATHRASNQPQHF.

The chain carries TRBV3-1 and TRBJ2-1, with D tentatively TRBD1 or TRBD2 (6 bases each). V was trimmed by 0 bases and J by 5 bases, leaving 11 bases between them. CDR1 is LGHDT, CDR2 YNNKEL, per germline (reference sequence). The CDR3 has 15 residues. The CDR3 loop reads CASSQDPGANNEQFF. CDR3 in DNA: TGTGCCAGCAGCCAAGATCCGGGGGCGAACAATGAGCAGTTCTTC.

The chain has TRBV11-1 and TRBJ1-1; D gene ambiguous. The germline gives CDR1 SGHAT, CDR2 FQDESV (reference sequence). V was trimmed by 4 bases and J by 2 bases, leaving 11 bases between them. The CDR3 runs 14 residues. The CDR3 nucleotides are TGTGCCAGCAGCTCCCTGGGAGCTAACACTGAAGCTTTCTTT. Protein: CASSSLGANTEAFF.

There are a few counts of this clonotype. The V call is TRBV12-3 or TRBV12-4, the J call TRBJ1-2; perhaps TRBD1 as D (5 bases). The ends were cut back, 6 bases at V and 4 bases at J, with 15 bases in the middle. The CDR3 consists of 14 residues. The CDR3 region has the DNA TGTGCCAGCAGCCCCTCGGGGCTTAGCTATGGCTACACCTTC. Protein product: CASSPSGLSYGYTF.